This TCR beta chain was found in a study of OX40 agonist ivuxolimab in advanced cancers. Clones were read by immunoSEQ multiplex PCR, and TCRdb kept only the in-frame ones, dropping some. The sample has around 82,000 clones, 88% seen once. Germline trimming cut 5 bases from V and 5 bases from J; bases unmatched to any gene: 5. Looked up from germline, CDR1 is LNHDA and CDR2 is SQIVND (reference sequence). This CDR3 is built from 13 residues. This specimen was CD4+ or CD8+ T cells sorted from blood, taken in a trial of the OX40 agonist ivuxolimab. The source is an adult with an advanced solid tumor such as melanoma, head and neck, liver or kidney cancer. V gene TRBV19 combines with J gene TRBJ2-5; 7 bases agree with TRBD2. The CDR3 DNA is TGTGCCAGTAGTGTCCGGGGGGAGGAGACCCAGTACTTC. Protein product: CASSVRGEETQYF.